Detailed here is one T cell receptor (beta chain). Sequenced by immunoSEQ multiplex PCR; TCRdb stores in-frame clones only, minus some. The table records fewer than 30,000 clones, approximately 94% of them present only once. The data stem from a study of T cell changes during pregnancy in multiple sclerosis. The CDR3 sequence is 13 residues long. V lost 9 bases and J lost 6, with 14 bases in between. Germline V gives CDR1 SEHNR, CDR2 FQNEAQ (reference sequence). Sequencing was performed on CD8+ T cells from peripheral blood mononuclear cells, taken before pregnancy. The J gene is TRBJ2-2, the V gene TRBV7-9; tentative D call: TRBD2 (5 bases). This clonotype originated in a female donor with multiple sclerosis, enrolled in a pregnancy study. CDR3: CASSGISPGELFF. The DNA for the CDR3 is TGTGCCAGTTCCGGGATCAGTCCCGGGGAGCTGTTTTTT.